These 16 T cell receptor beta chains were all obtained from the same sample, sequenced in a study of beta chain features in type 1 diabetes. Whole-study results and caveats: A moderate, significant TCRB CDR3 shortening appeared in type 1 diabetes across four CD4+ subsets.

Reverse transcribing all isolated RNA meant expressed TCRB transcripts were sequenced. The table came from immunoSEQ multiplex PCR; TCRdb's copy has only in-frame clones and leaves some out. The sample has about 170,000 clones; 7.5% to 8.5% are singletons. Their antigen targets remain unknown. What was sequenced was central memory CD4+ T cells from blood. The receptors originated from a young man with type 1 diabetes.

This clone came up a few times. The CDR3 loop reads CASSFGGASTGELFF. The DNA for the CDR3 is TGTGCCAGCAGCTTCGGCGGGGCGTCAACCGGGGAGCTGTTTTTT. The chain has TRBV7-2 and TRBJ2-2; possible D gene TRBD2, 6 bases. The germline V and J ends were trimmed by 3 bases and 5 bases, with 13 bases remaining between them. Germline V CDR1 and CDR2: SGHTA, FQGNSA. CDR3 length: 15 residues.

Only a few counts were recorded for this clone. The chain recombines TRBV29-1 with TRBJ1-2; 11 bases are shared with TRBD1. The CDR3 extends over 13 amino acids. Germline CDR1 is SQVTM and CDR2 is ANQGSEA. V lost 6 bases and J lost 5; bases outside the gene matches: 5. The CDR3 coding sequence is TGCAGCGTATCCCGGGACAGGGGGTATGGCTACACCTTC. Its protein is CSVSRDRGYGYTF.

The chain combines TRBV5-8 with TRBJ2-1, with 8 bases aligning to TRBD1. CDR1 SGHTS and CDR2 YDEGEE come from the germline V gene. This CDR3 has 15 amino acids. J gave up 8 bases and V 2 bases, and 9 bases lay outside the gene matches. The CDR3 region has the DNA TGTGCCAGCAGCTTTATTGCGACAGGGGTGGATGAGCAGTTCTTC. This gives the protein CASSFIATGVDEQFF. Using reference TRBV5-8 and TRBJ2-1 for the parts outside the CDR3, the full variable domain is EAGVTQSPTHLIKTRGQQATLRCSPISGHTSVYWYQQALGLGLQFLLWYDEGEERNRGNFPPRFSGRQFPNYSSELNVNALELEDSALYLCASSFIATGVDEQFFGPGTRLTVL.

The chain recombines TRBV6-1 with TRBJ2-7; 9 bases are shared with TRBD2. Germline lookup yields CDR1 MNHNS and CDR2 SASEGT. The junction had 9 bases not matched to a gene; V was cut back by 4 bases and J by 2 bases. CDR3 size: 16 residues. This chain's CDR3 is CASSGYLIAGAYEQYF. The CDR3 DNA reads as TGTGCCAGCAGTGGATACTTAATAGCGGGAGCCTACGAGCAGTACTTC.

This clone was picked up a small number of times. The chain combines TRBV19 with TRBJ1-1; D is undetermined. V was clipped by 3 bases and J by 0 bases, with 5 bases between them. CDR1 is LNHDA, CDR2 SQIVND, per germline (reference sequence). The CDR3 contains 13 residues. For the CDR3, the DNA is TGTGCCAGTAGTATTCTCCTGAACACTGAAGCTTTCTTT. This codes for CASSILLNTEAFF. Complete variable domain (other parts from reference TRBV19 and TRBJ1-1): DGGITQSPKYLFRKEGQNVTLSCEQNLNHDAMYWYRQDPGQGLRLIYYSQIVNDFQKGDIAEGYSVSREKKESFPLTVTSAQKNPTAFYLCASSILLNTEAFFGQGTRLTVV.

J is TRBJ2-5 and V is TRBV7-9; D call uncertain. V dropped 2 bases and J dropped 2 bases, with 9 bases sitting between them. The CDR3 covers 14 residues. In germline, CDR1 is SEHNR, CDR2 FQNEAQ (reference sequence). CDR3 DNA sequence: TGTGCCAGCAGCTTATTTGGGCCTCAAGAGACCCAGTACTTC. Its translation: CASSLFGPQETQYF.

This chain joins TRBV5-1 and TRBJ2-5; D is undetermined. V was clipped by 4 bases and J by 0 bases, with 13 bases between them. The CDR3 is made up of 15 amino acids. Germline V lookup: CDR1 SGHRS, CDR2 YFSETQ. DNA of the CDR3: TGCGCCAGCAGCCCGACTTCAGCGTACCAAGAGACCCAGTACTTC. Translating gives CASSPTSAYQETQYF.

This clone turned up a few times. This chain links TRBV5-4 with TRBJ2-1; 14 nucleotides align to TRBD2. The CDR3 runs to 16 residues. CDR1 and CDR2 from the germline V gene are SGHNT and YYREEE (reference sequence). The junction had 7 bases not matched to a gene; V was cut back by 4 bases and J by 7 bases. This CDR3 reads CASSRATSGRGNEQFF. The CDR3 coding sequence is TGTGCCAGCAGCCGTGCGACTAGCGGGAGGGGGAATGAGCAGTTCTTC.

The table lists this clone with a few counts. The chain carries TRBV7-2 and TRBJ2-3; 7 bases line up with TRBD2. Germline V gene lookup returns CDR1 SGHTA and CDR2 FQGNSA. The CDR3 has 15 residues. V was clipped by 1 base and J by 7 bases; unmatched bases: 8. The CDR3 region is CASSLDGTTTHTQYF. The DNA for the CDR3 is TGTGCCAGCAGCTTAGATGGGACTACGACACATACGCAGTATTTT. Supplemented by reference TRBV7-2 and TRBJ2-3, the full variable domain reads GAGVSQSPSNKVTEKGKDVELRCDPISGHTALYWYRQSLGQGLEFLIYFQGNSAPDKSGLPSDRFSAERTGGSVSTLTIQRTQQEDSAVYLCASSLDGTTTHTQYFGPGTRLTVL.

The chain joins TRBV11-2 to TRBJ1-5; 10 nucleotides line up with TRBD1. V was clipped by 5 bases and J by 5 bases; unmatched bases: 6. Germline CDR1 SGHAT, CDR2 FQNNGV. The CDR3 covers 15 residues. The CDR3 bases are TGTGCCAGCAGCGGGGGGACAGGGGACCATCAGCCCCAGCATTTT. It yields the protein CASSGGTGDHQPQHF.

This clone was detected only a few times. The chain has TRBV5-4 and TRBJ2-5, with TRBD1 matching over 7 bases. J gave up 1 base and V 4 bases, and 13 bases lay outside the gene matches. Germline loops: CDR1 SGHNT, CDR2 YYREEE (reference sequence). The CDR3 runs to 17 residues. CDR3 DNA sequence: TGTGCCAGCAGCCCCCGAAGGGGGCGGGCGGTCCAAGAGACCCAGTACTTC. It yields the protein CASSPRRGRAVQETQYF.

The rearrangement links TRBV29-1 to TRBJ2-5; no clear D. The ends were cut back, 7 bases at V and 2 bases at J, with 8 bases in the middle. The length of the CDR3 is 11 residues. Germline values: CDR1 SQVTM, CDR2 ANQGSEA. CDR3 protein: CSAERQETQYF. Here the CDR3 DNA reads TGCAGCGCTGAGAGGCAAGAGACCCAGTACTTC. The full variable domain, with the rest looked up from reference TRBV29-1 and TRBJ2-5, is SAVISQKPSRDICQRGTSLTIQCQVDSQVTMMFWYRQQPGQSLTLIATANQGSEATYESGFVIDKFPISRPNLTFSTLTVSNMSPEDSSIYLCSAERQETQYFGPGTRLLVL.

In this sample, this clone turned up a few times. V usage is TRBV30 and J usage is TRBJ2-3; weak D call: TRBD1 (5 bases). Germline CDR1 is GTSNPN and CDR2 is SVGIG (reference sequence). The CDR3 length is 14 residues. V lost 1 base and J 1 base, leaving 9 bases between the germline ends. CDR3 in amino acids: CAWSDVRGTDTQYF. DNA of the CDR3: TGTGCCTGGAGTGACGTCAGGGGCACAGATACGCAGTATTTT.

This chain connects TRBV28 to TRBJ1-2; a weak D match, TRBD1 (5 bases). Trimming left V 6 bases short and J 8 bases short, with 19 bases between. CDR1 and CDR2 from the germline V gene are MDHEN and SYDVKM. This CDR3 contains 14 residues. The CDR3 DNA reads TGTGCCAGCAGCATCACGGGGGGGACTAGCGGCTACACCTTC. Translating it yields CASSITGGTSGYTF.

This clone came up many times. CDR3 amino acids: CASRVTDYYEQYF. In nucleotides, the CDR3 is TGCGCCAGCAGGGTGACAGATTACTACGAGCAGTACTTC. This chain uses TRBV5-1 with TRBJ2-7, with a possible D match to TRBD1 (5 bases). This CDR3 spans 13 amino acids. Trimming took off 5 bases at V and 3 bases at J, with 12 bases between the two ends. Germline CDR1 reads SGHRS; CDR2 reads YFSETQ.

CDR3 protein: CASSLQGAKNIQYF. CDR3 DNA sequence: TGCGCCAGCAGCTTGCAGGGAGCCAAAAACATTCAGTACTTC. The chain links TRBV5-1 to TRBJ2-4; D is possibly TRBD1 (5 bases). This CDR3 is 14 amino acids long. The V gene's germline CDR1 is SGHRS and CDR2 YFSETQ. With 1 base removed from V and 0 bases from J, the gap between germline ends came to 5 bases.